This T cell receptor beta chain was observed in a study of radiotherapy plus CTLA-4 blockade in lung cancer. Study in general: Objective responses emerged in roughly 20% of patients, and around 30% attained disease control.

Study conclusions and caveats: Expansion of tumor-derived TCR clones was observed in blood after radiotherapy plus ipilimumab. Among reported predictors of response, early blood T cell clone dynamics with interferon-beta performed best.

As to this clone: What it binds is unknown.

The assay was immunoSEQ multiplex PCR, and TCRdb's table has in-frame clones only and misses some. This table has around 100,000 clones, approximately 77% appearing once. Losses at the gene ends were 1 base for V and 8 bases for J; bases not matched to a gene: 6. In germline, CDR1 is SGHTA, CDR2 FQGNSA. The CDR3 is made up of 16 amino acids. Chemo-refractory metastatic non-small-cell lung cancer patients were treated with focal radiation plus CTLA-4 blockade with ipilimumab. The sequence derives from a human donor with non-small cell lung cancer that progressed on radiotherapy plus ipilimumab. Some clones in this sample may be carry-over from other donors' samples. The J gene is TRBJ2-1, the V gene TRBV7-2; TRBD1 matches at 12 bases. Sequences were derived from peripheral blood, sampled from a patient treated with radiotherapy plus ipilimumab. The CDR3 loop is CASSLVGTGGWDEQFF. The CDR3 DNA sequence: TGTGCCAGCAGCTTAGTTGGGACAGGGGGCTGGGATGAGCAGTTCTTC.